The 11 T cell receptor beta chains below all came from one sample that was sequenced in a study of T cell clonality in common variable immunodeficiency. Here immunoSEQ multiplex PCR was the method, and the copy in TCRdb shows in-frame clones only, minus some. This set yields some 38,000 clones and no singletons; the top ten hold 2.5% to 3%. The specimen was peripheral blood mononuclear cells. Receptors were obtained from a person aged 18 to 70 in good health.

This clone was seen many times. The CDR3 end lies 3 residues beyond the end of the read and is filled in from the germline J gene. The gene calls are TRBV18 and TRBJ2-1; D possibly corresponds to TRBD2 (6 bases). Trimming took 4 bases from V and 6 from J, leaving 19 bases between them. The CDR3 length is 16 residues. Per germline, CDR1 KGHSH and CDR2 LQKENI. The part of the CDR3 DNA that was read is TGTGCCAGCTCACAACGGACTACTTTTACGAGCAATGAG. Residues: CASSQRTTFTSNE. The full CDR3 protein reads CASSQRTTFTSNEQFF.

This clone occurred many times. Read sequence stops 3 residues before the CDR3 end, and the germline J gene provides the missing end. The chain is built from TRBV20-1 and TRBJ2-3; 11 nucleotides match TRBD2. V trimming: 6 bases; J trimming: 6 bases; junction bases outside the gene matches: 11. Germline values: CDR1 DFQATT, CDR2 SNEGSKA (reference sequence). This CDR3 is 15 amino acids long. This chain's CDR3 is CSAPNPSGRWDTQYF. The sequenced part of the CDR3 DNA is TGCAGTGCCCCAAACCCTAGCGGGAGGTGGGATACG.

This clone was observed at least ten times. The read ends 3 residues before the CDR3 terminus; that terminus is restored from the germline J gene. The chain links TRBV20-1 to TRBJ2-3, with 9 nucleotides matching TRBD2. The junction had 14 bases not matched to a gene; V was cut back by 1 base and J by 6 bases. The length of the CDR3 is 17 residues. Germline V gene lookup returns CDR1 DFQATT and CDR2 SNEGSKA (reference sequence). CDR3 bases read: TGCAGTGCTAGAGTTCCCGTCCTAGCGGGACCTCCGGATACG. This gives the protein CSARVPVLAGPPDT. The whole CDR3 sequence is CSARVPVLAGPPDTQYF.

This clone was recorded many times. The read finishes 3 residues shy of the CDR3 end, and the germline J gene is used to complete it. The V and J genes are TRBV7-9 and TRBJ2-5, with a tentative D call TRBD1 (5 bases). From germline, CDR1 is SEHNR and CDR2 FQNEAQ (reference sequence). V shed 6 bases and J shed 4 bases, with 12 bases lying between them. This CDR3 has 13 residues. The sequenced CDR3 bases are TGTGCCAGCAGTATCCAGGGAATAGAGACC. Its translation: CASSIQGIET. The complete CDR3 reads CASSIQGIETQYF.

This clone was seen many times. The sequence runs out 3 residues before the end of the CDR3; the remainder is reconstructed from the germline J gene. V usage is TRBV9 and J usage is TRBJ1-1; D is ambiguous. CDR3 length equals 15 residues. The V gene's germline CDR1 is SGDLS and CDR2 YYNGEE. Deletions cut 0 bases from V and 7 bases from J, with 16 bases between. The part of the CDR3 DNA that was read is TGTGCCAGCAGCGTAGGCGTCTCATGGACTGTTGAA. As protein: CASSVGVSWTVE. Given in full, the CDR3 is CASSVGVSWTVEAFF.

Details on this clone: The read ends 3 residues before the CDR3 terminus; that terminus is restored from the germline J gene. The chain recombines TRBV5-1 with TRBJ2-3; D might be TRBD1 (5 bases). Germline CDR1 is SGHRS and CDR2 is YFSETQ. The CDR3 is 15 residues long. CDR3: CASSLVGADQETQYF. The sequenced CDR3 bases are TGCGCCAGCAGCTTGGTAGGGGCAGACCAAGAGACG.

In its sample, this clone was seen many times. The CDR3 bases that were read are TGCAGTGCTAGCTTTAGGCGGGAGAATATCTACAATGAG. Protein product: CSASFRRENIYNE. The entire CDR3 protein reads CSASFRRENIYNEQFF. V gene TRBV20-1 combines with J gene TRBJ2-1, with TRBD2 matching over 7 bases. The DNA ends 3 residues before the CDR3 does, and the rest of the CDR3 is filled in from the germline J gene. From germline, CDR1 is DFQATT and CDR2 SNEGSKA (reference sequence). This CDR3 is 16 amino acids long. The J segment lost 3 bases and the V segment lost 3 bases, leaving 11 bases of the junction unmatched.

This clone was observed at least ten times. The DNA ends 3 residues before the CDR3 does, and the rest of the CDR3 is filled in from the germline J gene. This chain joins TRBV12-3 or TRBV12-4 and TRBJ2-1; D is unclear. The CDR3 totals 18 residues. V was trimmed by 3 bases and J by 0 bases, leaving 18 bases between them. This CDR3 is CASSFGSLSFSSYNEQFF. CDR3 bases read: TGTGCCAGCAGTTTCGGGTCACTTTCCTTCAGCTCCTACAATGAG.

This clone was seen a handful of times. The read is 3 residues too short to cover the CDR3 end, so that end is filled in from the germline J gene. The chain is built from TRBV5-1 and TRBJ2-2; 9 bases line up with TRBD1. CDR1 is SGHRS, CDR2 YFSETQ, per germline. Losses at the gene ends were 4 bases for V and 4 bases for J; bases not matched to a gene: 5. The length of the CDR3 is 15 residues. The covered CDR3 bases are TGCGCCAGCAGCGTACAGGGGGCTATCACCGGGGAG. Protein product: CASSVQGAITGE. In full, the CDR3 is CASSVQGAITGELFF.

The sample holds many counts of this clone. The read ends 3 residues shy of where the CDR3 ends; the end is completed using the germline J gene. This sequence joins TRBV19 and TRBJ1-5; no clear D. This CDR3 is built from 15 residues. The germline gives CDR1 LNHDA, CDR2 SQIVND (reference sequence). Trimming pared 3 bases from V and 3 bases from J, leaving 12 bases between. CDR3 DNA, as far as it was read: TGTGCCAGTAGTATCAGGCAAGGCCACAATCAGCCC. Amino acid sequence: CASSIRQGHNQP. The entire CDR3 sequence reads CASSIRQGHNQPQHF.

This clone appeared a few times. Read sequence stops 3 residues before the CDR3 end, and the germline J gene provides the missing end. The V gene is TRBV20-1, the J gene TRBJ1-2; 8 nucleotides match TRBD1. Germline loops: CDR1 DFQATT, CDR2 SNEGSKA (reference sequence). This CDR3 has 13 amino acids. CDR3 sequence: CSAANRGSYGYTF. CDR3 bases read: TGCAGTGCAGCTAACAGGGGGTCTTACGGC.